The present T cell receptor (beta chain) was sequenced within a study of T cell responses to AZD1222 COVID-19 vaccine. General study results and limits: Donors, mostly white British, included more females; clonal diversity was possibly underestimated. Unmutated variant regions are reportedly targeted by nearly half of spike-specific TCRs. Dominant at 160-218 and 743-854, vaccine-associated CD4 TCRs also spanned spike.

Measured with immunoSEQ multiplex PCR; TCRdb has only the in-frame clones, and not every one. The repertoire includes 15,000 to 20,000 clones, about 90% of them detected once, and 8.7% sits in the top ten. Remarks on this clone: What it recognizes is unknown.

This CDR3 has 14 amino acids. V was clipped by 5 bases and J by 7 bases; unmatched bases: 7. The germline V gene encodes CDR1 LGHDT and CDR2 YNNKEL (reference sequence). V is TRBV3-1 (or the pseudogene TRBV3-2) and J is TRBJ1-2, with 10 nucleotides matching TRBD1. This specimen consisted of peripheral blood, obtained 28 days after the second AZD1222 dose. This clonotype originated in an adult who received the AZD1222 COVID-19 vaccine. CDR3 nucleotides: TGTGCCAGCAGCTTCCGACAGGGGGCGGCTGGCTACACCTTC. As protein: CASSFRQGAAGYTF.